This TCR beta chain was sequenced for a study of CD8 T cells in Susac syndrome. V gave up 0 bases and J gave up 1 base, with 9 bases separating them. This CDR3 spans 15 amino acids. From germline, CDR1 is LGHDT and CDR2 YNNKEL (reference sequence). Random hexamers primed reverse transcription of about 0.45 to 1 ug RNA. MiXCR was run by TCRdb on the immunoSEQ multiplex PCR reads, yielding one entry per CDR3 protein. The data contain about 200,000 distinct CDR3 sequences, nearly 97% of them seen just once; the ten biggest clones take up 0.093%. Sequencing of TCR beta drew on CD8+ and CD4+ T cells from blood.

This clonotype originated in a human donor with multiple sclerosis. Material: CD4+ T cells from PBMCs. The genes are TRBV3-1 and TRBJ1-2, with D uncertain. CDR3 loop: CASSQDLGLNYGYTF. CDR3 nucleotide sequence: TGTGCCAGCAGCCAAGATCTGGGCCTTAACTATGGCTACACCTTC. The complete variable domain, with remaining parts taken from reference TRBV3-1 and TRBJ1-2, reads DTAVSQTPKYLVTQMGNDKSIKCEQNLGHDTMYWYKQDSKKFLKIMFSYNNKELIINETVPNRFSPKSPDKAHLNLHINSLELGDSAVYFCASSQDLGLNYGYTFGSGTRLTVV.